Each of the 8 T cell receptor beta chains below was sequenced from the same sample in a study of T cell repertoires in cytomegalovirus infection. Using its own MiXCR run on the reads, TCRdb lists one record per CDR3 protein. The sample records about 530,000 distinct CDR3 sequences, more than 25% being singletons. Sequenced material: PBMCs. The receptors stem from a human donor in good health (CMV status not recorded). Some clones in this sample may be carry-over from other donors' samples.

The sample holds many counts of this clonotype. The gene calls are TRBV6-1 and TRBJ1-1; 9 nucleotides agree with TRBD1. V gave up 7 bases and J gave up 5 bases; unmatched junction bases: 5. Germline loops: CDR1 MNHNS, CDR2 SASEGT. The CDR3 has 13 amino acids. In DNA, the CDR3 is TGTGCCAGCAAACAGGGGGCGTGGACTGAAGCTTTCTTT. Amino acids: CASKQGAWTEAFF.

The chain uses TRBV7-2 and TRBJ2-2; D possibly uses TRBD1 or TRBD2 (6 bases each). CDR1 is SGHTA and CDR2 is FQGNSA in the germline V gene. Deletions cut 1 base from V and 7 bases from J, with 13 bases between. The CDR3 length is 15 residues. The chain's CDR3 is CASSLVSGADGELFF. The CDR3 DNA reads TGTGCCAGCAGCTTAGTCTCGGGGGCGGACGGGGAGCTGTTTTTT.

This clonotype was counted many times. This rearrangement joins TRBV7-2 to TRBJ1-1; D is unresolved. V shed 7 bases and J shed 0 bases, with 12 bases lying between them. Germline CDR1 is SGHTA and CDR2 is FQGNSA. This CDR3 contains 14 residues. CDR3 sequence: CASTQSRMNTEAFF. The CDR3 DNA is TGTGCCAGCACCCAGAGTCGAATGAACACTGAAGCTTTCTTT.

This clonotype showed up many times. The CDR3 region has the DNA TGTGCCAGCAGCCGGACAGGGGGCAAGACTGAAGCTTTCTTT. It specifies CASSRTGGKTEAFF. V usage is TRBV7-9 and J usage is TRBJ1-1, with 11 bases aligning to TRBD1. The CDR3 runs 14 residues. With 5 bases clipped from V and 5 bases from J, the junction kept 4 bases outside the gene matches. The germline CDR1 and CDR2 sequences are SEHNR and FQNEAQ (reference sequence).

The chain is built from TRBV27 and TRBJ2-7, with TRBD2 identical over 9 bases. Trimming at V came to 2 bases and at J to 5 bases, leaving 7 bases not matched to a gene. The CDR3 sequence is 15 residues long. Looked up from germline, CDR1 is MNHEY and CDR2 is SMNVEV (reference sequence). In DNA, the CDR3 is TGTGCCAGCAGTTTAATTAGCGGGAGTTTAAACGAGCAGTACTTC. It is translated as CASSLISGSLNEQYF.

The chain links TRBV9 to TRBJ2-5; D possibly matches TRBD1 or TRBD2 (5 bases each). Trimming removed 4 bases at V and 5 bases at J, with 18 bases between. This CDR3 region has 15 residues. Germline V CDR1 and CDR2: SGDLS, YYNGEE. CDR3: CASSTTGTGGETQYF. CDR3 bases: TGTGCCAGCAGCACCACCGGGACGGGTGGGGAGACCCAGTACTTC.

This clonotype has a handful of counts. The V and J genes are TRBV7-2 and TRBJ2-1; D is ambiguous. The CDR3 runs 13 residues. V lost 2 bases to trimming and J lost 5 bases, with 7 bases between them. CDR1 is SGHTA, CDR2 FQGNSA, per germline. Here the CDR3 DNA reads TGTGCCAGCAGCTTAATACCAGACAATGAGCAGTTCTTC. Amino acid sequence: CASSLIPDNEQFF.

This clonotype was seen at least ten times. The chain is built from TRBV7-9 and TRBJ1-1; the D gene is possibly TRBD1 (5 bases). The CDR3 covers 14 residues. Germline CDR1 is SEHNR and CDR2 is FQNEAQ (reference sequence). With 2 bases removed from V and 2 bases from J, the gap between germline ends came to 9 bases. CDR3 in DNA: TGTGCCAGCAGCTTATTCCAGGGAAACACTGAAGCTTTCTTT. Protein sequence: CASSLFQGNTEAFF.